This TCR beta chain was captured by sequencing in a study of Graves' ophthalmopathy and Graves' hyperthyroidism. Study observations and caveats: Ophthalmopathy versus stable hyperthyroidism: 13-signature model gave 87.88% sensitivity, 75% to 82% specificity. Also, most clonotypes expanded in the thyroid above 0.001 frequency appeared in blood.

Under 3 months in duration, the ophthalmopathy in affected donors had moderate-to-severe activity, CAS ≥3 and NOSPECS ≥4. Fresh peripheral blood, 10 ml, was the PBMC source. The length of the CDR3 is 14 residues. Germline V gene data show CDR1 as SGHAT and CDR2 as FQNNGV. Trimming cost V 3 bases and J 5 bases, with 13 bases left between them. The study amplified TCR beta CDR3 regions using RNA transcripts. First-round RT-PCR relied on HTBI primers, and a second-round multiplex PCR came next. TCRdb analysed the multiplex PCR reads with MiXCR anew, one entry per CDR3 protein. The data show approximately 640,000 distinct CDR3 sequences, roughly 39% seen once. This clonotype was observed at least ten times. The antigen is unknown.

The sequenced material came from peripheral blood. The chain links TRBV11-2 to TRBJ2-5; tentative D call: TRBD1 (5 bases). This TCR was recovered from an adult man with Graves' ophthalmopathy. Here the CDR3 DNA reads TGTGCCAGCAGCTTGACAGCAGGGCGGGAGACCCAGTACTTC. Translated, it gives CASSLTAGRETQYF.